The 7 T cell receptor beta chains listed next were all sequenced from one sample in a study of blood T cells in healthy people across ages. Primers used in a second PCR of about 7 to 11 cycles were a sample-barcoded 5' primer and a J-beta primer mix. One entry per CDR3 protein results from TCRdb running MiXCR on the 5' RACE reads. The profile covers hundreds of thousands of distinct CDR3 sequences, with about 53% appearing a single time and roughly 34% taken by the ten largest. Sequencing used blood. Source of these receptors: a man aged 60 to 75 in good health.

The V and J genes are TRBV20-1 and TRBJ1-1, with no clear D. The V gene's germline CDR1 is DFQATT and CDR2 SNEGSKA (reference sequence). Trimming took 6 bases from V and 1 from J, leaving 9 bases between them. This CDR3 is built from 12 residues. The CDR3 DNA follows: TGCAGTGCCGTGGGAGGGAACACTGAAGCTTTCTTT. As protein: CSAVGGNTEAFF.

This sequence joins TRBV7-9 and TRBJ1-1; no definite D call. Germline CDR1 is SEHNR and CDR2 is FQNEAQ (reference sequence). CDR3 length: 13 amino acids. The germline V and J ends were trimmed by 4 bases and 4 bases, with 10 bases remaining between them. The chain's CDR3 is CASSSQSGTEAFF. In nucleotides, the CDR3 is TGTGCCAGCAGCTCACAGTCGGGCACTGAAGCTTTCTTT.

This chain links TRBV10-3 with TRBJ2-4, with D possibly matching TRBD1 (5 bases). V lost 8 bases, J lost 0 bases, and 17 bases lay in between. This CDR3 has 16 residues. Germline-derived CDR1 and CDR2 are ENHRY and SYGVKD. In DNA, the CDR3 is TGTGCCATCCTCTTCCAGGGATCACTAGCCAAAAACATTCAGTACTTC. This sequence encodes CAILFQGSLAKNIQYF.

V usage is TRBV19 and J usage is TRBJ2-7; TRBD2 matches 7 bases. The CDR3 spans 13 residues. CDR1 is LNHDA and CDR2 is SQIVND in the germline V gene (reference sequence). The V and J ends lost 0 bases and 10 bases, in that order; junction bases with no gene match: 6. CDR3 sequence: CASSIETSRSQYF. The DNA of the CDR3 is TGTGCCAGTAGTATAGAGACTAGCCGTAGCCAGTACTTC.

The V gene is TRBV29-1, the J gene TRBJ2-7; the D call may be TRBD1 or TRBD2 (6 bases each). The CDR3 spans 14 residues. In germline, CDR1 is SQVTM, CDR2 ANQGSEA. The V and J ends lost 4 bases and 0 bases respectively, with 13 bases between them. Here the CDR3 DNA reads TGCAGCGTTGGGGATGGGGGGCACTCCTACGAGCAGTACTTC. Residues: CSVGDGGHSYEQYF.

The V call is TRBV28, the J call TRBJ2-5, with TRBD2 as a possible D gene (6 bases). The ends were cut back, 2 bases at V and 7 bases at J, with 14 bases in the middle. Germline V gives CDR1 MDHEN, CDR2 SYDVKM. This CDR3 is 14 amino acids long. CDR3 amino acids: CASSLAGHGGTQYF. The CDR3 DNA is TGTGCCAGCAGTTTAGCCGGGCACGGGGGGACCCAGTACTTC.

The gene calls are TRBV7-2 and TRBJ1-2; 7 bases line up with TRBD1. This CDR3 is 14 amino acids long. The V and J ends lost 5 bases and 8 bases, in that order; junction bases with no gene match: 11. Germline-derived CDR1 and CDR2 are SGHTA and FQGNSA. CDR3 nucleotide sequence: TGTGCCAGCAGCCCACAGGGGAACGGCGGGGGCTACACCTTC. Encoded protein: CASSPQGNGGGYTF.